Below, 24 T cell receptor beta chains from the same sample are listed, as sequenced in a study of graft-versus-host responses after intestinal transplantation. These receptors have no identified antigens. Here immunoSEQ multiplex PCR was the method, and the copy in TCRdb shows in-frame clones only, minus some. The table has roughly 99,000 clones, 87% seen once. Source: unstimulated CD4+ T cells sorted from spleen or lymph node cells, taken before transplant. The source is a human donor who was the organ donor for an intestinal transplant.

The chain links TRBV9 to TRBJ2-5; TRBD2 might be the D (5 bases). CDR1 SGDLS and CDR2 YYNGEE come from the germline V gene. This CDR3 region has 16 residues. Trimming removed 2 bases at V and 1 base at J, with 15 bases between. The CDR3 sequence is CASSVGGGQVQETQYF. DNA for the CDR3: TGTGCCAGCAGCGTCGGAGGTGGGCAGGTCCAAGAGACCCAGTACTTC.

The V gene is TRBV19, the J gene TRBJ1-2, with 7 positions matching TRBD1. Germline values: CDR1 LNHDA, CDR2 SQIVND (reference sequence). The CDR3 covers 12 residues. The J segment lost 4 bases and the V segment lost 9 bases, leaving 5 bases of the junction unmatched. The CDR3 here is CASTGDSYGYTF. CDR3 nucleotides: TGTGCCAGCACAGGGGATAGCTATGGCTACACCTTC.

The chain recombines TRBV11-2 with TRBJ2-3; maybe TRBD2 (5 bases). The CDR3 consists of 16 residues. V lost 5 bases and J 0 bases, leaving 15 bases between the germline ends. Per the germline V gene, CDR1 is SGHAT and CDR2 is FQNNGV. CDR3 nucleotides: TGTGCCAGCAGCCGATTGAGGGCTGAGAGCACAGATACGCAGTATTTT. It is translated as CASSRLRAESTDTQYF.

The rearrangement uses TRBV4-1 and TRBJ2-3; 9 bases match TRBD1. V lost 4 bases, J lost 3 bases, and 8 bases stayed unmatched. Germline CDR1 and CDR2: MGHRA and YSYEKL. The CDR3 runs 16 residues. The CDR3 sequence: CASSRPGTGKTDTQYF. The CDR3 nucleotides read TGCGCCAGCAGCCGCCCCGGGACAGGGAAAACAGATACGCAGTATTTT.

This clone was seen only once. The J gene is TRBJ1-6, the V gene TRBV2; D perhaps matches TRBD1 (6 bases). The CDR3 length is 15 residues. Germline-derived CDR1 and CDR2 are SNHLY and FYNNEI. Trimming pared 1 base from V and 3 bases from J, leaving 7 bases between. The CDR3 spells CASSEGGHYNSPLHF. CDR3 nucleotide sequence: TGTGCCAGCAGTGAAGGGGGGCACTATAATTCACCCCTCCACTTT. The whole variable domain, filled in from reference TRBV2 and TRBJ1-6, reads EPEVTQTPSHQVTQMGQEVILRCVPISNHLYFYWYRQILGQKVEFLVSFYNNEISEKSEIFDDQFSVERPDGSNFTLKIRSTKLEDSAMYFCASSEGGHYNSPLHFGNGTRLTVT.

About this clone: The conserved final phenylalanine or tryptophan is absent from the CDR3, which likely points to a read error. The chain has TRBV2 and TRBJ2-7; the D is unclear. Trimming removed 4 bases at V and 3 bases at J, with 1 base between. Per the germline V gene, CDR1 is SNHLY and CDR2 is FYNNEI. The length of the CDR3 is 10 residues. The DNA for the CDR3 is TGTGCCAGCAGTGTCTACGAGCAGTACTCC. This encodes CASSVYEQYS.

The V gene is TRBV7-9, the J gene TRBJ2-7, with a tentative D call TRBD2 (5 bases). The CDR3 is made up of 13 amino acids. V lost 4 bases and J 6 bases, leaving 13 bases between the germline ends. Germline CDR1 and CDR2: SEHNR and FQNEAQ (reference sequence). CDR3 bases: TGTGCCAGCAGCTCGGGTCCAGCGGCCGAGCAGTACTTC. Protein sequence: CASSSGPAAEQYF.

The V and J genes are TRBV13 and TRBJ2-4; TRBD2 is a possible D gene (6 bases). The CDR3 runs 16 residues. Trimming removed 0 bases at V and 0 bases at J, with 9 bases between. The germline gives CDR1 PRHDT, CDR2 FYEKMQ (reference sequence). The CDR3, as DNA: TGTGCCAGCAGCTTAGGGGAGGGAATAGCCAAAAACATTCAGTACTTC. This encodes CASSLGEGIAKNIQYF.

The J gene is TRBJ2-5, the V gene TRBV2; D uncertain. CDR3 size: 13 residues. Germline V gives CDR1 SNHLY, CDR2 FYNNEI. The germline V and J ends were trimmed by 8 bases and 1 base, with 11 bases remaining between them. For the CDR3, the DNA is TGTGCCAGCGGACCAGGCCTCCAAGAGACCCAGTACTTC. Translated: CASGPGLQETQYF.

V usage is TRBV5-1 and J usage is TRBJ2-2, with D perhaps given as TRBD1 or TRBD2 (5 bases each). The CDR3 loop spans 15 amino acids. Trimming removed 2 bases from V and 4 bases from J, with 12 bases in between. The V gene's germline CDR1 is SGHRS and CDR2 YFSETQ. The CDR3 bases are TGCGCCAGCAGCTTAGGGACCGCTTCCACCGGGGAGCTGTTTTTT. Translation: CASSLGTASTGELFF.

This clone was seen once. The rearrangement joins TRBV21-1 to TRBJ2-7; the table calls TRBD2, which could not be checked here. TRBV21-1 counts as a pseudogene. The CDR3 spans 15 residues. The CDR3 DNA reads as TGTGCCAGCAGCACACTAGCGGACCTTTCCTACGAGCAGTACTTC. Translated: CASSTLADLSYEQYF.

This sequence joins TRBV6-5 and TRBJ1-1; D gene ambiguous. The CDR3 is 12 residues long. Germline V gene sequence: CDR1 MNHEY, CDR2 SVGAGI. V was cut by 5 bases and J by 0 bases, with 4 bases left in between. CDR3 protein: CASSAMNTEAFF. CDR3 sequence (DNA): TGTGCCAGCAGTGCTATGAACACTGAAGCTTTCTTT.

V usage is TRBV12-5 and J usage is TRBJ1-5; a weak D match, TRBD1 (5 bases). The germline gives CDR1 LGHNT, CDR2 FRNRAP. The CDR3 contains 15 residues. V was pared by 2 bases and J by 1 base, with 9 bases between. The CDR3 here is CASGLLGGSNQPQHF. The CDR3, as DNA: TGTGCTAGTGGTTTGCTGGGGGGAAGCAATCAGCCCCAGCATTTT.

This clone was seen once. The chain recombines TRBV19 with TRBJ2-6; D is ambiguous. The germline CDR1 and CDR2 sequences are LNHDA and SQIVND (reference sequence). Trimming removed 1 base at V and 0 bases at J, with 7 bases between. The CDR3 is made up of 16 amino acids. CDR3 sequence: CASSIVWNSGANVLTF. The CDR3 DNA follows: TGTGCCAGTAGTATAGTCTGGAACTCTGGGGCCAACGTCCTGACTTTC.

The chain employs TRBV18 and TRBJ1-5; D gene unclear. Trimming removed 0 bases at V and 3 bases at J, with 12 bases between. This CDR3 region has 16 residues. Germline values: CDR1 KGHSH, CDR2 LQKENI. CDR3 in amino acids: CASSPPGRGINQPQHF. DNA of the CDR3: TGTGCCAGCTCACCACCGGGGAGAGGGATCAATCAGCCCCAGCATTTT.

The V call is TRBV9, the J call TRBJ2-3; no firm D call. The CDR3 consists of 13 residues. The V gene's germline CDR1 is SGDLS and CDR2 YYNGEE. V was clipped by 0 bases and J by 6 bases, with 8 bases between them. The CDR3 region has the DNA TGTGCCAGCAGCGTAGGAACGGCGGATACGCAGTATTTT. This sequence encodes CASSVGTADTQYF.

V usage is TRBV6-5 and J usage is TRBJ1-1; 7 bases agree with TRBD1. Germline V lookup: CDR1 MNHEY, CDR2 SVGAGI. The ends lost 10 bases at V and 0 bases at J; junction bases unmatched: 5. CDR3 length equals 13 residues. The CDR3 DNA follows: TGTGCCACCGGGACAGCCTTGAACACTGAAGCTTTCTTT. Protein product: CATGTALNTEAFF.

The rearrangement joins TRBV6-1 to TRBJ2-2; unclear D gene. The V end was cut by 8 bases, the J end by 6 bases, with 16 bases between. The CDR3 is made up of 14 amino acids. Germline V lookup: CDR1 MNHNS, CDR2 SASEGT. The CDR3 region has the DNA TGTGCCAGCCGTTTGGGATCCCCCTCCGGGGAGCTGTTTTTT. Its translation: CASRLGSPSGELFF.

This chain uses TRBV6-4 with TRBJ2-1; tentatively, D is TRBD2 (6 bases). This CDR3 spans 15 amino acids. Germline V gene sequence: CDR1 MRHNA, CDR2 SNTAGT. Trimming took 0 bases from V and 6 from J, leaving 12 bases between them. The CDR3 DNA is TGTGCCAGCAGTGACTCGGTGGGGGGTTTCAATGAGCAGTTCTTC. Translated: CASSDSVGGFNEQFF.

The chain links TRBV5-1 to TRBJ1-1; 7 bases line up with TRBD1. The V gene's germline CDR1 is SGHRS and CDR2 YFSETQ. V dropped 5 bases and J dropped 1; count of bases not matched to a gene: 5. CDR3 length: 14 amino acids. The chain's CDR3 is CASSQGGANTEAFF. The CDR3 nucleotides are TGCGCCAGCAGTCAGGGGGGGGCGAACACTGAAGCTTTCTTT.

This clone was seen just once. The rearrangement uses TRBV5-1 and TRBJ2-2; possibly TRBD2 for D (6 bases). Deletions cut 4 bases from V and 0 bases from J, with 13 bases between. CDR3 length equals 16 residues. CDR1 and CDR2 (germline): SGHRS, YFSETQ. CDR3 amino acids: CASSVGSGANTGELFF. Here the CDR3 DNA reads TGCGCCAGCAGCGTCGGGTCGGGAGCGAACACCGGGGAGCTGTTTTTT.

The genes are TRBV6-5 and TRBJ1-6, with 7 positions matching TRBD1. CDR3 length: 14 amino acids. Germline V gene sequence: CDR1 MNHEY, CDR2 SVGAGI. The junction had 9 bases not matched to a gene; V was cut back by 5 bases and J by 11 bases. This CDR3 reads CASSERDSPPPLHF. CDR3 sequence (DNA): TGTGCCAGCAGTGAAAGGGACAGTCCCCCACCCCTCCACTTT.

The chain has TRBV7-6 and TRBJ1-3; D is unresolved. CDR3 length: 16 residues. V gave up 0 bases and J gave up 0 bases, with 9 bases separating them. Germline values: CDR1 SGHVS, CDR2 FNYEAQ. CDR3 sequence reads: CASSLAPALSGNTIYF. The CDR3 nucleotides read TGTGCCAGCAGCTTAGCGCCTGCGCTCTCTGGAAACACCATATATTTT.

The CDR3 loop reads CASSDPQGSSTDTQYF. CDR3 DNA: TGCGCCAGCAGTGACCCGCAGGGATCCAGCACAGATACGCAGTATTTT. The chain recombines TRBV10-1 with TRBJ2-3; D may be TRBD1 (5 bases). V was cut by 3 bases and J by 0 bases, with 13 bases left in between. Germline V CDR1 and CDR2: WNHNN, SYGVQD (reference sequence). The CDR3 extends over 16 amino acids.